A selection of T cell receptor beta chains follows, all from one sample in a study of blood T cell repertoires in COVID-19. Method: immunoSEQ multiplex PCR; TCRdb's copy keeps in-frame clones and lacks some. This table has about 65,000 clones, roughly 92% appearing once. The sequenced sample consisted of peripheral blood. These receptors were taken from an older man with active COVID-19. CDR3s include the opening cysteine and the closing phenylalanine or tryptophan. The order of the fields is V gene, J gene, clone size, D gene, CDR3 DNA, CDR3 protein. A D gene is named only where the DNA matches it firmly. Rows may omit the clone size; those that give it use once, few, many or a size class.

TRBV19	TRBJ1-2	-	-	TGTGCCAGTAGTAGCACAGCCCCTACGGCCTATGGCTACACCTTC	CASSSTAPTAYGYTF
TRBV11-1	TRBJ2-7	-	-	TGTGCCAGCAGCTTTCCAGGGCAGGCCTACGAGCAGTACTTC	CASSFPGQAYEQYF
TRBV14	TRBJ1-2	-	TRBD1	TGTGCCAGCAGCCCGGGGACAGGGGCTGGCTACACCTTC	CASSPGTGAGYTF
TRBV7-6	TRBJ2-2	-	-	TGTGCCAGCAGCTTAGGGGGGGGCGCGGAAACCGGGGAGCTGTTTTTT	CASSLGGGAETGELFF
TRBV5-4	TRBJ1-6	-	TRBD1	TGTGCCAGCAACAGGGGCGGGACAGGGGATTCACCCCTCCACTTT	CASNRGGTGDSPLHF
TRBV6-5	TRBJ1-3	-	TRBD1	TGTGCCAGCAGGAGGGACAGGGGTTCTGGAAACACCATATATTTT	CASRRDRGSGNTIYF
TRBV19	TRBJ1-1	-	TRBD1	TGTGCCAGTAGTATGCCTGGGACAGGGGCGCTGGGCAAAGAGGCTTTCTTT	CASSMPGTGALGKEAFF
TRBV7-2	TRBJ1-5	once	-	TGTGCCAGCAGAAGGGAAACCGGGGGCAATCAGCCCCAGCATTTT	CASRRETGGNQPQHF
TRBV27	TRBJ2-3	-	-	TGTGCCAGCAGTTTCAGGTTCGGGGGACCTAGCACAGATACGCAGTATTTT	CASSFRFGGPSTDTQYF
TRBV5-1	TRBJ1-5	-	TRBD1	TGCGCCAGCAGCCCTGGGACAGAGACTTACCAGCCCCAGCATTTT	CASSPGTETYQPQHF
TRBV27	TRBJ1-5	-	-	TGTGCCAGCAGCAGAGGCGGCCAGGGAGGGGTTCAGCCCCAGCATTTT	CASSRGGQGGVQPQHF
TRBV5-1	TRBJ2-2	-	TRBD1	TGCGCCAGCAGCTCAGGGGGTTTCAACACCGGGGAGCTGTTTTTT	CASSSGGFNTGELFF
TRBV6-5	TRBJ2-3	-	-	TGTGCCAGCAGCTCCTGGGGGGGCGGGGATACGCAGTATTTT	CASSSWGGGDTQYF